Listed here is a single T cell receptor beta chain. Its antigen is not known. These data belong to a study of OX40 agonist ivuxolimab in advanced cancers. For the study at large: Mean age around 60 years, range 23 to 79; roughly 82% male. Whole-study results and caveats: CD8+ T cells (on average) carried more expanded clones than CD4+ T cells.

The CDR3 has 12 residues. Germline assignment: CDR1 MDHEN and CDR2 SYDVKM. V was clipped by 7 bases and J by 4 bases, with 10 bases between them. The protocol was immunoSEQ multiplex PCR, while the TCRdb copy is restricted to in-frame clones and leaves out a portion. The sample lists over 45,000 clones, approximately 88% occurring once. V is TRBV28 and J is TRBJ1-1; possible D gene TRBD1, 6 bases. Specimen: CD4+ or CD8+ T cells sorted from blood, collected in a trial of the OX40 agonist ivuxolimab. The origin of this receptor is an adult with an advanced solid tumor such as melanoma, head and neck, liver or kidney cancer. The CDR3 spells CASNQGSTEAFF. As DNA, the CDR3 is TGTGCCAGCAACCAGGGGTCCACTGAAGCTTTCTTT.